The 25 T cell receptor beta chains given below trace back to one sample, sequenced in a study of long-term antiretroviral therapy in people with HIV. Running of the v3.0 immunoSEQ assay took place at survey level. Here immunoSEQ multiplex PCR was the method, and the copy in TCRdb shows in-frame clones only, minus some. There are about 22,000 clones in the sample; more than 80% occur only once, and around 4% lies in the top ten. Sequenced here: unsorted PBMCs, sampled approximately 5.7 years after starting antiretroviral therapy. Receptors were obtained from a young man with HIV.

V usage is TRBV19 and J usage is TRBJ2-7; 13 bases are shared with TRBD2. This CDR3 is built from 19 residues. Germline V gene lookup returns CDR1 LNHDA and CDR2 SQIVND (reference sequence). V was pared by 5 bases and J by 1 base, with 14 bases of the junction left unmatched. For the CDR3, the DNA is TGTGCCAGTAGTGGGTCCGGACTAGCGGGGGAGGTCAGATCCTACGAGCAGTACTTC. Its protein is CASSGSGLAGEVRSYEQYF.

This chain joins TRBV11-2 and TRBJ1-2; TRBD1 might be the D (6 bases). Trimming shortened V by 6 bases and J by 7 bases, and 21 bases separated the two germline ends. Germline CDR1 reads SGHAT; CDR2 reads FQNNGV. The CDR3 runs to 15 residues. The CDR3 loop is CASRPYGTPVLGYTF. In nucleotides, the CDR3 is TGTGCCAGCAGACCCTACGGGACACCCGTTCTTGGCTACACCTTC.

The chain is built from TRBV7-9 and TRBJ1-5; 10 bases agree with TRBD1. J lost 5 bases, V lost 5 bases, and 3 bases had no gene match. This CDR3 comprises 14 residues. Looked up from germline, CDR1 is SEHNR and CDR2 is FQNEAQ (reference sequence). CDR3 coding DNA: TGTGCCAGCAGCCCGGACAGGGGGGATCAGCCCCAGCATTTT. This translates into CASSPDRGDQPQHF.

V and J are TRBV7-3 and TRBJ2-5; possible D gene TRBD2, 6 bases. From germline, CDR1 is SGHTA and CDR2 FQGTGA. V shed 5 bases and J shed 5 bases, with 12 bases lying between them. This CDR3 is built from 13 residues. In DNA form, the CDR3 reads TGTGCCAGCAGCCCCGGGGGTCTGGAGACCCAGTACTTC. Translated, it gives CASSPGGLETQYF.

The CDR3 nucleotides read TGTGCCAGCAGCGGTGGGACAGGGGGCATTCTGACCTACAATGAGCAGTTCTTC. It specifies CASSGGTGGILTYNEQFF. The genes are TRBV9 and TRBJ2-1, with 12 bases aligning to TRBD1. The CDR3 is 18 residues long. CDR1 is SGDLS, CDR2 YYNGEE, per germline. Trimming took 3 bases from V and 2 from J; bases not matched to a gene: 9.

The rearrangement joins TRBV5-8 to TRBJ1-2; D unresolved. V was cut by 0 bases and J by 1 base, with 4 bases left in between. CDR1 and CDR2 from the germline V gene are SGHTS and YDEGEE. There are 13 residues in the CDR3. The CDR3 sequence: CASSLDSNYGYTF. As DNA, the CDR3 is TGTGCCAGCAGCTTGGACAGTAACTATGGCTACACCTTC. The whole variable domain, remainder taken from reference TRBV5-8 and TRBJ1-2, is EAGVTQSPTHLIKTRGQQATLRCSPISGHTSVYWYQQALGLGLQFLLWYDEGEERNRGNFPPRFSGRQFPNYSSELNVNALELEDSALYLCASSLDSNYGYTFGSGTRLTVV.

The chain links TRBV7-9 to TRBJ2-7, with D possibly being TRBD1 (5 bases). This CDR3 has 14 residues. Germline V gives CDR1 SEHNR, CDR2 FQNEAQ (reference sequence). V lost 3 bases and J 4 bases, leaving 13 bases between the germline ends. Here the CDR3 DNA reads TGTGCCAGCAGCTTTACCCTAGACAGTTACGAGCAGTACTTC. Translation gives CASSFTLDSYEQYF.

In DNA form, the CDR3 reads TGTGCCAGCAGCCAAGGGAGAGGCAATCAGCCCCAGCATTTT. Its protein is CASSQGRGNQPQHF. This rearrangement joins TRBV27 to TRBJ1-5; D gene ambiguous. Germline V gene sequence: CDR1 MNHEY, CDR2 SMNVEV (reference sequence). V was clipped by 6 bases and J by 2 bases, with 11 bases between them. The CDR3 contains 14 residues.

The chain employs TRBV18 and TRBJ1-5; 7 bases are shared with TRBD1. Germline loops: CDR1 KGHSH, CDR2 LQKENI. V lost 3 bases to trimming and J lost 2 bases; unmatched junction nucleotides: 13. The CDR3 extends over 18 amino acids. CDR3 sequence (DNA): TGTGCCAGCTCACCGCTTGGAGGGGGCGGGGGAGGCAATCAGCCCCAGCATTTT. It encodes CASSPLGGGGGGNQPQHF.

J is TRBJ2-3 and V is TRBV9; D ambiguous. The ends were cut back, 0 bases at V and 2 bases at J, with 13 bases in the middle. The CDR3 is 16 amino acids. The germline V gene has CDR1 SGDLS and CDR2 YYNGEE. For the CDR3, the DNA is TGTGCCAGCAGCGTAGGGGTAGGTCTTTCCACAGATACGCAGTATTTT. Translating it yields CASSVGVGLSTDTQYF.

The chain joins TRBV18 to TRBJ2-1; the D gene is possibly TRBD1 (5 bases). Trimming removed 6 bases from V and 5 bases from J, with 17 bases in between. This CDR3 region has 15 residues. Per the germline V gene, CDR1 is KGHSH and CDR2 is LQKENI. The CDR3 sequence is CASSPQGAQNNEQFF. CDR3 in DNA: TGTGCCAGCTCCCCTCAGGGTGCACAGAACAATGAGCAGTTCTTC.

V and J are TRBV7-2 and TRBJ2-1; a weak D match, TRBD1 (5 bases). The germline V gene has CDR1 SGHTA and CDR2 FQGNSA. V lost 11 bases, J lost 4 bases, and 15 bases lay in between. The CDR3 has 13 amino acids. This chain's CDR3 is CASGTGAYNEQFF. The CDR3 DNA reads TGTGCCTCAGGCACAGGAGCGTACAATGAGCAGTTCTTC.

The V gene is TRBV5-5, the J gene TRBJ1-1; TRBD1 matches at 7 bases. Germline CDR1 is SGHKS and CDR2 is YYEKEE (reference sequence). The CDR3 has 14 amino acids. V lost 2 bases to trimming and J lost 1 base; unmatched junction nucleotides: 2. The CDR3 DNA sequence: TGTGCCAGCAGCTTTACAGGGGCGAACACTGAAGCTTTCTTT. It encodes CASSFTGANTEAFF.

The genes are TRBV6-5 and TRBJ1-1; possibly TRBD1 for D (6 bases). The CDR3 is made up of 11 amino acids. Trimming took 8 bases from V and 11 from J, leaving 15 bases between them. CDR1 and CDR2 from the germline V gene are MNHEY and SVGAGI. Here the CDR3 DNA reads TGTGCCAGCGGCTCAGGACAGTGGGCTTTCTTT. It translates to CASGSGQWAFF.

The chain uses TRBV7-2 and TRBJ2-2; TRBD1 aligns across 12 bases. V shed 6 bases and J 6 bases; nucleotides not matched to a gene: 8. Germline V gives CDR1 SGHTA, CDR2 FQGNSA. The CDR3 totals 16 residues. The CDR3 DNA is TGTGCCAGCAGTTTCACGGGACAGGGGGCCTCCGGGGAGCTGTTTTTT. Its protein is CASSFTGQGASGELFF.

The V gene is TRBV27, the J gene TRBJ1-2; 8 bases are a match to TRBD1. The CDR3 is made up of 14 amino acids. Germline values: CDR1 MNHEY, CDR2 SMNVEV (reference sequence). With V trimmed by 6 bases and J by 4 bases, 7 bases remained unmatched. The CDR3 DNA sequence: TGTGCCAGCAGGCATAATACAGGGGGCTATGGCTACACCTTC. Protein: CASRHNTGGYGYTF.

This clone turned up a few times. The chain links TRBV7-7 to TRBJ2-7; D possibly matches TRBD1 or TRBD2 (6 bases each). CDR3 length: 14 residues. The V end was cut by 3 bases, the J end by 7 bases, with 16 bases between. Germline CDR1 and CDR2: SSHAT and FNYEAQ (reference sequence). CDR3: CASSLGQAEGEQYF. The DNA for the CDR3 is TGTGCCAGCAGCTTGGGACAAGCGGAGGGGGAGCAGTACTTC.

The chain carries TRBV6-5 and TRBJ1-5; possibly TRBD1 for D (5 bases). Germline V lookup: CDR1 MNHEY, CDR2 SVGAGI. CDR3 size: 16 residues. The V end lost 0 bases, the J end lost 5 bases, and 14 bases lay between the germline ends. For the CDR3, the DNA is TGTGCCAGCAGTTACTCGGGGACGCGAAAGGATCAGCCCCAGCATTTT. Protein product: CASSYSGTRKDQPQHF.

The chain links TRBV18 to TRBJ1-1, with 8 bases aligning to TRBD1. The CDR3 runs 16 residues. Germline assignment: CDR1 KGHSH and CDR2 LQKENI. The V segment lost 3 bases and the J segment 3 bases; nucleotides outside the gene matches: 9. In nucleotides, the CDR3 is TGTGCCAGCTCACCCCAGGACAGGGTGGCGGACACTGAAGCTTTCTTT. Amino acids: CASSPQDRVADTEAFF.

This chain connects TRBV25-1 to TRBJ1-2; TRBD1 matches at 10 bases. V was pared by 3 bases and J by 2 bases, with 3 bases of the junction left unmatched. The CDR3 is 15 amino acids. Per the germline V gene, CDR1 is MGHDK and CDR2 is SYGVNS. This CDR3 reads CASSDSDRGNYGYTF. CDR3 DNA: TGTGCCAGCAGTGATTCGGACAGGGGGAACTATGGCTACACCTTC.

The V call is TRBV10-3, the J call TRBJ2-1; 12 bases agree with TRBD2. Germline trimming cut 1 base from V and 5 bases from J; bases unmatched to any gene: 3. CDR1 and CDR2 (germline): ENHRY, SYGVKD. The length of the CDR3 is 16 residues. The DNA of the CDR3 is TGTGCCATCAGTGAGTTACGACTAGCGGGGGACAATGAGCAGTTCTTC. Its translation is CAISELRLAGDNEQFF.

This rearrangement joins TRBV4-3 to TRBJ2-1; D is unresolved. The CDR3 is 14 residues long. The V and J ends lost 0 bases and 9 bases respectively, with 12 bases between them. Germline-derived CDR1 and CDR2 are LGHNA and YSLEER. The CDR3 is CASSQDSRQSEQFF. The DNA of the CDR3 is TGCGCCAGCAGCCAAGACTCCCGGCAAAGTGAGCAGTTCTTC.

The chain joins TRBV7-2 to TRBJ2-3; D might be TRBD1 or TRBD2, each matching 7 bases. This CDR3 contains 16 residues. Trimming shortened V by 4 bases and J by 3 bases, and 17 bases separated the two germline ends. The V gene's germline CDR1 is SGHTA and CDR2 FQGNSA. CDR3 nucleotides: TGTGCCAGCAGCTCCGCCAGGGGGGGACGGACAGATACGCAGTATTTT. This sequence encodes CASSSARGGRTDTQYF.

This chain links TRBV28 with TRBJ1-6; tentative D call: TRBD1 (6 bases). V was cut by 8 bases and J by 17 bases, with 19 bases left in between. The CDR3 is 12 residues long. Germline CDR1 and CDR2: MDHEN and SYDVKM. CDR3 amino acids: CASFSRGRTFHF. CDR3 nucleotides: TGTGCCAGCTTCTCCAGGGGAAGAACGTTCCACTTT.

CDR3 residues: CASSLLQGSEQYF. In DNA form, the CDR3 reads TGTGCCAGCAGCCTTCTACAGGGAAGCGAGCAGTACTTC. The chain has TRBV7-2 and TRBJ2-5, with a possible D match to TRBD1 (6 bases). The DNA end lines up better with TRBJ2-7; the J call may be wrong. The CDR3 loop spans 13 amino acids. Germline V gene sequence: CDR1 SGHTA, CDR2 FQGNSA.